A selection of T cell receptor beta chains follows, all from one sample in a study of cytomegalovirus exposure and HLA in healthy donors. This table comes from immunoSEQ multiplex PCR, and its TCRdb copy is limited to in-frame clones, with some not included. The sample includes 150,000 to 200,000 clones, more than 75% of them seen just once. The sample consisted of PBMCs. Source of these receptors: a man aged 18-30 years in good health and CMV-seronegative. CDR3s include the opening cysteine and the closing phenylalanine or tryptophan. The D gene is left open where the match is weak. Where a row states a size, it is once, few, many or the class of an expanded clone; other rows omit it.

j_call clone_size v_call d_call cdr3_aa cdr3_nt
TRBJ1-4 - TRBV5-1 TRBD1 CASSVGTGREKLFF TGCGCCAGCAGCGTAGGGACAGGGAGGGAAAAACTGTTTTTT
TRBJ2-3 - TRBV5-1 TRBD2 CASFKDSGGATDTQYF TGCGCCAGCTTTAAAGATAGCGGGGGGGCGACAGATACGCAGTATTTT
TRBJ1-2 - TRBV10-2 - CASSEGPLSYGYTF TGCGCCAGCAGTGAGGGCCCTTTATCTTATGGCTACACCTTC
TRBJ1-1 once TRBV4-1 - CASSQEGSGLGTEAFF TGCGCCAGCAGCCAAGAAGGTAGCGGTTTGGGTACTGAAGCTTTCTTT
TRBJ1-1 medium-sized TRBV19 - CAIKGGNTEAFF TGTGCTATTAAAGGAGGTAACACTGAAGCTTTCTTT
TRBJ2-1 once TRBV5-1 TRBD2 CASSSAGESYNEQFF TGCGCCAGCAGCTCAGCGGGGGAGAGCTACAATGAGCAGTTCTTC
TRBJ2-1 - TRBV11-2 TRBD1 CASSWTGKSSYNEQFF TGTGCCAGCAGCTGGACAGGGAAAAGCTCCTACAATGAGCAGTTCTTC
TRBJ2-5 - TRBV30 TRBD1 CAWSPDRAETQYF TGTGCCTGGAGTCCCGACAGGGCAGAGACCCAGTACTTC
TRBJ2-7 - TRBV5-5 TRBD2 CASSLLLSSGREEQYF TGTGCCAGCAGCTTGTTGCTGTCTAGCGGGCGTGAGGAGCAGTACTTC
TRBJ1-2 - TRBV7-2 - CASSLGFSNYGYTF TGTGCCAGCAGCTTAGGTTTCTCTAACTATGGCTACACCTTC
TRBJ1-6 - TRBV28 - CASSLREYSPLHF TGTGCCAGCAGTTTAAGGGAGTACTCACCCCTCCACTTT
TRBJ1-1 - TRBV28 - CASRSTTMGRTEAFF TGTGCCAGCAGATCCACGACAATGGGGCGCACTGAAGCTTTCTTT
TRBJ1-2 - TRBV6-6 TRBD1 CASRRTGYPYGYTF TGTGCCAGCAGACGGACAGGCTATCCCTATGGCTACACCTTC
TRBJ2-7 few TRBV6-5 - CASSGPVGGSYEQYF TGTGCCAGCAGTGGGCCCGTCGGGGGATCCTACGAGCAGTACTTC
TRBJ1-3 - TRBV5-8 - CASSRGGSGNTIYF TGTGCCAGCAGCCGAGGAGGCTCTGGAAACACCATATATTTT
TRBJ1-1 - TRBV14 - CASSQVAGSNTEAFF TGTGCCAGCAGCCAAGTTGCAGGATCTAACACTGAAGCTTTCTTT
TRBJ1-5 - TRBV2 - CASSRPTTQGGQPQHF TGTGCCAGCAGTCGCCCGACCACCCAGGGAGGACAGCCCCAGCATTTT
TRBJ2-3 - TRBV11-2 - CASSLPGHTTDTQYF TGTGCCAGCAGCTTACCGGGACACACCACAGATACGCAGTATTTT
TRBJ2-7 once TRBV6-1 - CASSDLQTYEQYF TGTGCCAGCAGTGATCTCCAGACCTACGAGCAGTACTTC
TRBJ2-3 - TRBV2 - CASSEALYQGQTTDTQYF TGTGCCAGCAGTGAAGCGCTGTACCAAGGACAGACCACAGATACGCAGTATTTT
TRBJ1-3 - TRBV6-1 - CASSEAPGNTIYF TGTGCCAGCAGTGAAGCCCCAGGAAACACCATATATTTT
TRBJ2-5 - TRBV5-1 TRBD1 CASSLEGGALETQYF TGCGCCAGCAGCTTGGAAGGGGGCGCGCTGGAGACCCAGTACTTC
TRBJ2-5 - TRBV7-2 TRBD2 CASSPSGGIQETQYF TGTGCCAGCAGCCCGTCGGGAGGGATTCAAGAGACCCAGTACTTC
TRBJ2-7 - TRBV19 TRBD1 CATGQGANYEQYF TGTGCCACTGGACAGGGGGCGAACTACGAGCAGTACTTC
TRBJ2-1 - TRBV6-5 TRBD1 CASKPDRGSYNEQFF TGTGCCAGCAAACCCGACAGGGGCTCCTACAATGAGCAGTTCTTC
TRBJ2-1 - TRBV7-9 TRBD2 CASSLAGRNEQFF TGTGCCAGCTCACTAGCGGGGCGGAATGAGCAGTTCTTC
TRBJ1-5 - TRBV15 - CATSKATDNNQPQHF TGTGCCACCAGCAAGGCAACGGACAACAATCAGCCCCAGCATTTT
TRBJ1-3 - TRBV6-1 - CASTGRRGNTIYF TGTGCCAGCACTGGACGGAGGGGAAACACCATATATTTT
TRBJ2-3 - TRBV5-4 TRBD2 CASSLPSGESDTQYF TGTGCCAGCAGCTTGCCTAGCGGGGAGTCAGATACGCAGTATTTT
TRBJ2-3 - TRBV5-1 TRBD2 CASSLARGGQDTQYF TGCGCCAGCAGCTTGGCGCGGGGGGGCCAAGATACGCAGTATTTT
TRBJ1-1 - TRBV25-1 - CASSDTGNTEAFF TGTGCCAGCAGTGATACAGGGAACACTGAAGCTTTCTTT
TRBJ2-2 - TRBV7-2 - CASTNRGRGGELFF TGTGCCAGTACAAATCGAGGCCGAGGGGGGGAGCTGTTTTTT
TRBJ2-2 - TRBV5-1 - CASSIYGDTGELFF TGCGCCAGCAGCATATACGGAGACACCGGGGAGCTGTTTTTT
TRBJ1-1 - TRBV30 - CAWNGNTEAFF TGTGCCTGGAACGGGAACACTGAAGCTTTCTTT
TRBJ1-2 - TRBV6-5 - CASSRNQGSYGYTF TGTGCCAGCAGCCGTAACCAGGGGAGCTATGGCTACACCTTC
TRBJ2-3 - TRBV27 TRBD2 CASSRTSGGTDTQYF TGTGCCAGCAGTAGGACAAGCGGGGGCACAGATACGCAGTATTTT